Shown below are 19 T cell receptor beta chains from a single sample sequenced in a study of blood T cell repertoires in COVID-19. TCRdb keeps only in-frame clones here, not all; method: immunoSEQ multiplex PCR. Of about 180,000 clones listed, 65% to 90% are singletons. Sequenced sample: peripheral blood. The source of these receptors is a human donor in a cohort sampled during active COVID-19.

This rearrangement joins TRBV5-6 to TRBJ1-2; maybe TRBD1 (6 bases). This CDR3 is 17 amino acids long. Germline lookup yields CDR1 SGHDT and CDR2 YYEEEE. V lost 6 bases and J 8 bases, leaving 29 bases between the germline ends. This chain's CDR3 is CASTLPTGSSYVYGYTF. CDR3 DNA: TGTGCCAGCACCTTACCCACAGGGAGCTCATATGTGTACGGCTACACCTTC. Together with reference TRBV5-6 and TRBJ1-2, the CDR3 gives the full variable domain: DAGVTQSPTHLIKTRGQQVTLRCSPKSGHDTVSWYQQALGQGPQFIFQYYEEEERQRGNFPDRFSGHQFPNYSSELNVNALLLGDSALYLCASTLPTGSSYVYGYTFGSGTRLTVV.

This chain joins TRBV6-5 and TRBJ1-2, with TRBD1 matching over 7 bases. Germline lookup yields CDR1 MNHEY and CDR2 SVGAGI. The ends lost 8 bases at V and 4 bases at J; junction bases unmatched: 13. CDR3 length: 15 residues. The chain's CDR3 is CASSLQGGGGYGYTF. CDR3 nucleotides: TGTGCCAGCTCCCTTCAGGGGGGTGGAGGCTATGGCTACACCTTC.

The chain joins TRBV7-2 to TRBJ2-7; D is ambiguous. This CDR3 is built from 13 residues. Germline V gene sequence: CDR1 SGHTA, CDR2 FQGNSA. V lost 3 bases to trimming and J lost 2 bases, with 8 bases between them. The CDR3 region has the DNA TGTGCCAGCAGCTTGGCACAGCCCTACGAGCAGTACTTC. Residues: CASSLAQPYEQYF.

CDR3 protein: CASSYAQGFSYEQYF. CDR3 sequence (DNA): TGTGCCAGCAGTTACGCACAGGGGTTCTCCTACGAGCAGTACTTC. The V and J genes are TRBV6-6 and TRBJ2-7; 7 nucleotides line up with TRBD1. Unmatched junction bases numbered 4, after V lost 2 bases and J lost 0 bases. Germline CDR1 reads MNHNY; CDR2 reads SVGAGI (reference sequence). The CDR3 runs 15 residues.

In its sample, this clone was seen a few times. This chain links TRBV5-5 with TRBJ2-5; D might be TRBD2 (5 bases). CDR3 length: 13 residues. The V gene's germline CDR1 is SGHKS and CDR2 YYEKEE (reference sequence). Trimming took off 4 bases at V and 5 bases at J, with 12 bases between the two ends. The chain's CDR3 is CASSLGLTETQYF. The CDR3 DNA follows: TGTGCCAGCAGCCTAGGACTCACTGAGACCCAGTACTTC.

The chain joins TRBV19 to TRBJ1-5, with D unclear. Germline assignment: CDR1 LNHDA and CDR2 SQIVND (reference sequence). V was pared by 3 bases and J by 8 bases, with 8 bases between. The CDR3 consists of 12 residues. Here the CDR3 reads CASSILVEPQHF. CDR3 sequence (DNA): TGTGCCAGTAGTATTCTTGTAGAGCCCCAGCATTTT. Full variable domain (rest looked up from reference TRBV19 and TRBJ1-5): DGGITQSPKYLFRKEGQNVTLSCEQNLNHDAMYWYRQDPGQGLRLIYYSQIVNDFQKGDIAEGYSVSREKKESFPLTVTSAQKNPTAFYLCASSILVEPQHFGDGTRLSIL.

V is TRBV6-6 and J is TRBJ2-7; 9 bases are a match to TRBD1. The trim removed 5 bases at V and 3 bases at J, leaving 8 bases unmatched. This CDR3 contains 15 residues. Germline CDR1 and CDR2: MNHNY and SVGAGI (reference sequence). The CDR3: CASSPPGTGNYEQYF. CDR3 DNA sequence: TGTGCCAGCAGTCCCCCCGGGACAGGGAACTACGAGCAGTACTTC.

The rearrangement joins TRBV19 to TRBJ1-5, with 8 bases that match TRBD1. Germline V gives CDR1 LNHDA, CDR2 SQIVND (reference sequence). CDR3 length equals 16 residues. The trim removed 4 bases at V and 4 bases at J, leaving 9 bases unmatched. The CDR3 reads CASSTGHRTGNQPQHF. As DNA, the CDR3 is TGTGCCAGTAGTACAGGTCATAGGACAGGGAATCAGCCCCAGCATTTT.

The chain employs TRBV6-5 and TRBJ2-6; D possibly corresponds to TRBD1 (6 bases). The CDR3 covers 15 residues. Trimming pared 5 bases from V and 2 bases from J, leaving 10 bases between. From germline, CDR1 is MNHEY and CDR2 SVGAGI. The CDR3 protein is CASSTWTAGANVLTF. The DNA of the CDR3 is TGTGCCAGCAGTACATGGACAGCTGGGGCCAACGTCCTGACTTTC.

V and J are TRBV18 and TRBJ2-2, with D hard to call. The germline V gene encodes CDR1 KGHSH and CDR2 LQKENI. Trimming took off 3 bases at V and 7 bases at J, with 12 bases between the two ends. The CDR3 covers 14 residues. Here the CDR3 reads CASSPMGHDGELFF. The CDR3 nucleotides read TGTGCCAGCTCACCTATGGGCCACGACGGGGAGCTGTTTTTT.

The rearrangement links TRBV7-8 to TRBJ2-5; D remains ambiguous. With 5 bases removed from V and 7 bases from J, the gap between germline ends came to 8 bases. Germline CDR1 SGHVS, CDR2 FQNEAQ. This CDR3 is built from 11 residues. The chain's CDR3 is CASSERGTQYF. The CDR3 nucleotides read TGTGCCAGCAGCGAGAGAGGGACCCAGTACTTC.

This clone appeared a single time. The gene calls are TRBV7-6 and TRBJ2-7, with D maybe TRBD2 (6 bases). The V end was cut by 1 base, the J end by 3 bases, with 10 bases between. Germline assignment: CDR1 SGHVS and CDR2 FNYEAQ. The CDR3 extends over 14 amino acids. The CDR3 DNA reads as TGTGCCAGCAGCTTAGGGCGGGGTGGCTACGAGCAGTACTTC. Protein product: CASSLGRGGYEQYF. Full variable domain (missing parts from reference TRBV7-6 and TRBJ2-7): GAGVSQSPRYKVTKRGQDVALRCDPISGHVSLYWYRQALGQGPEFLTYFNYEAQQDKSGLPNDRFSAERPEGSISTLTIQRTEQRDSAMYRCASSLGRGGYEQYFGPGTRLTVT.

This clone has a handful of counts. This chain links TRBV7-9 with TRBJ2-7; no clear D gene. CDR3 length: 13 amino acids. The germline V gene encodes CDR1 SEHNR and CDR2 FQNEAQ (reference sequence). Trimming left V 4 bases short and J 0 bases short, with 7 bases between. This CDR3 is CASSSYSSYEQYF. The CDR3 nucleotides are TGTGCCAGCAGCTCCTACAGCTCCTACGAGCAGTACTTC.

The chain links TRBV6-5 to TRBJ2-3, with D perhaps TRBD2 (5 bases). This CDR3 comprises 13 residues. Per germline, CDR1 MNHEY and CDR2 SVGAGI. The V and J ends lost 6 bases and 6 bases respectively, with 13 bases between them. CDR3 amino acids: CASRNDGEDTQYF. CDR3 sequence (DNA): TGTGCCAGCAGGAACGACGGGGAGGATACGCAGTATTTT.

This clone was found once. The genes are TRBV7-9 and TRBJ2-5; 13 bases are shared with TRBD2. The trim removed 5 bases at V and 2 bases at J, leaving 5 bases unmatched. The CDR3 totals 16 residues. In germline, CDR1 is SEHNR, CDR2 FQNEAQ (reference sequence). The DNA for the CDR3 is TGTGCCAGCAGCCGGACTAGCGGGAGAGCACAAGAGACCCAGTACTTC. This codes for CASSRTSGRAQETQYF.

CDR3 sequence: CASSTPGQYTGELFF. The CDR3 coding sequence is TGTGCCAGCAGCACTCCGGGACAGTACACCGGGGAGCTGTTTTTT. The chain employs TRBV7-2 and TRBJ2-2; 7 bases line up with TRBD1. CDR3 length: 15 amino acids. Losses at the gene ends were 5 bases for V and 3 bases for J; bases not matched to a gene: 6. The germline V gene has CDR1 SGHTA and CDR2 FQGNSA.

This clone was found once. This chain links TRBV6-4 with TRBJ2-7; TRBD2 is a possible D gene (6 bases). The V end lost 4 bases, the J end lost 2 bases, and 15 bases lay between the germline ends. The CDR3 covers 15 residues. Germline V lookup: CDR1 MRHNA, CDR2 SNTAGT. The CDR3 bases are TGTGCCAGCAGTGTAGCCCCTGGACTAACCTACGAGCAGTACTTC. It encodes CASSVAPGLTYEQYF.

The chain has TRBV2 and TRBJ2-5; 8 bases line up with TRBD2. Germline V gene data show CDR1 as SNHLY and CDR2 as FYNNEI. V shed 0 bases and J 3 bases; nucleotides not matched to a gene: 6. The CDR3 loop spans 16 amino acids. In nucleotides, the CDR3 is TGTGCCAGCAGTGAAGCGCTTCGGGGGGGAGAAGAGACCCAGTACTTC. Translated: CASSEALRGGEETQYF.

The rearrangement joins TRBV5-4 to TRBJ2-1; TRBD2 might be the D (5 bases). With 4 bases removed from V and 2 bases from J, the gap between germline ends came to 13 bases. Germline-derived CDR1 and CDR2 are SGHNT and YYREEE (reference sequence). The CDR3 is 15 residues long. The CDR3 region is CASSRAGNPYNEQFF. CDR3 in DNA: TGTGCCAGCAGCCGGGCCGGGAACCCCTACAATGAGCAGTTCTTC.